The 9 T cell receptor beta chains presented below share a single source sample, sequenced in a study of CD8 T cells in ankylosing spondylitis. Overall study findings and caveats: About eight highly homologous variants made up a TCR beta motif that seemed to typify ankylosing spondylitis blood.

No cognate antigen is known for these TCRs. MiXCR, applied by TCRdb to the 5' RACE reads, yields one record per CDR3 protein. The data contain approximately 520,000 distinct CDR3 sequences, approximately 5.3% of them singletons. Sequenced material: blood, either unsorted or a sorted T cell fraction (not recorded which). Source of these receptors: a male donor with ankylosing spondylitis.

This clonotype was detected only a few times. The chain combines TRBV24-1 with TRBJ2-1; 9 nucleotides agree with TRBD2. Germline CDR1 KGHDR, CDR2 SFDVKD. The junction had 5 bases not matched to a gene; V was cut back by 3 bases and J by 6 bases. The CDR3 has 15 amino acids. For the CDR3, the DNA is TGTGCCACCAGTGATGGGCCTAGCGGGACCAATGAGCAGTTCTTC. Translated, it gives CATSDGPSGTNEQFF.

At least ten counts were recorded for this clonotype. This chain links TRBV27 with TRBJ2-3, with D possibly being TRBD1 (6 bases). Deletions cut 3 bases from V and 3 bases from J, with 16 bases between. CDR1 and CDR2 from the germline V gene are MNHEY and SMNVEV (reference sequence). The CDR3 runs 16 residues. The CDR3 sequence: CASSLGWGQRTDTQYF. The CDR3 bases are TGTGCCAGCAGTTTGGGCTGGGGGCAAAGAACAGATACGCAGTATTTT.

This clonotype was counted ten times or more. J is TRBJ2-3 and V is TRBV29-1; D is ambiguous. V dropped 0 bases and J dropped 2 bases, with 15 bases sitting between them. Germline V lookup: CDR1 SQVTM, CDR2 ANQGSEA. The CDR3 covers 16 residues. The CDR3 spells CSVEDLEDGATDTQYF. DNA for the CDR3: TGCAGCGTTGAAGATCTTGAGGACGGAGCCACAGATACGCAGTATTTT.

This clonotype was counted many times. The CDR3 loop reads CASSQVSSGRSGDTQYF. CDR3 DNA sequence: TGTGCCAGCAGCCAAGTCTCTAGCGGGAGATCGGGAGATACGCAGTATTTT. The chain links TRBV4-2 to TRBJ2-3; 10 nucleotides agree with TRBD2. Germline assignment: CDR1 LGHNA and CDR2 YNFKEQ. The CDR3 has 17 residues. Unmatched junction bases numbered 9, after V lost 1 base and J lost 5 bases.

This clonotype has just a few counts. The chain carries TRBV20-1 and TRBJ2-3, with 11 bases that match TRBD2. The length of the CDR3 is 14 residues. Per germline, CDR1 DFQATT and CDR2 SNEGSKA (reference sequence). J gave up 7 bases and V 3 bases, and 6 bases lay outside the gene matches. The CDR3 region is CSASLAGGPHTQYF. The CDR3 DNA reads as TGCAGTGCTAGTTTAGCGGGAGGGCCACATACGCAGTATTTT.

This clonotype has ten or more counts. The V gene is TRBV28, the J gene TRBJ2-3; 9 bases map to TRBD2. CDR1 is MDHEN, CDR2 SYDVKM, per germline. After removal of 5 bases from V and 1 base from J, the junction contained 7 bases not matched to a gene. This CDR3 contains 16 residues. Written as DNA, the CDR3 is TGTGCCAGCAGTATAGGCGGGAGGGGGGGCACAGATACGCAGTATTTT. It codes for CASSIGGRGGTDTQYF.

In its sample, this clonotype was seen many times. This chain joins TRBV7-9 and TRBJ1-4; no clear D gene. The V gene's germline CDR1 is SEHNR and CDR2 FQNEAQ (reference sequence). The CDR3 is 14 amino acids. The ends were cut back, 5 bases at V and 7 bases at J, with 14 bases in the middle. The CDR3, as DNA: TGTGCCAGCAGCCGCCCTGGAGCGGGTGAAAAACTGTTTTTT. As protein: CASSRPGAGEKLFF.

This clonotype was recorded many times. The chain has TRBV28 and TRBJ1-2, with 8 bases matching TRBD1. The germline V gene encodes CDR1 MDHEN and CDR2 SYDVKM. The CDR3 length is 16 residues. Trimming removed 4 bases from V and 6 bases from J; junction bases left unmatched: 13. In DNA form, the CDR3 reads TGTGCCAGCAGTTACCCGGGACAGGTCGAACAAGATGGCTACACCTTC. This translates into CASSYPGQVEQDGYTF.

This clonotype has a count of ten or more. V and J are TRBV20-1 and TRBJ1-4, with D possibly matching TRBD1 (6 bases). Germline V gives CDR1 DFQATT, CDR2 SNEGSKA (reference sequence). This CDR3 spans 11 amino acids. V was cut by 6 bases and J by 8 bases, with 10 bases left in between. CDR3 nucleotide sequence: TGCAGTGCCCGGGGGGCGGAAAAACTGTTTTTT. Protein product: CSARGAEKLFF.